The 29 T cell receptor beta chains below all came from one sample that was sequenced in a study of T cell repertoires in cytomegalovirus infection. Their cognate antigens are unknown. TCRdb recomputed calls from the reads with MiXCR, one row per CDR3 protein. The sample consists of about a million distinct CDR3 sequences, approximately 31% of them appearing once. Source: cultured CD8+ T cells from PBMCs, taken from culture after CMV antigen stimulation. The receptors here all came from a human donor in good health (CMV status not recorded). Some clones in this sample may be carry-over from other donors' samples.

This clonotype appeared many times. V is TRBV7-2 and J is TRBJ1-5; D unclear. The CDR3 is 17 amino acids. Germline V gene sequence: CDR1 SGHTA, CDR2 FQGNSA. V lost 5 bases and J lost 0, with 17 bases in between. The CDR3 nucleotides are TGTGCCAGCAGCACCGTTTTAGTGGGGTATAGCAATCAGCCCCAGCATTTT. It specifies CASSTVLVGYSNQPQHF. Together with reference TRBV7-2 and TRBJ1-5, the CDR3 gives the full variable domain: GAGVSQSPSNKVTEKGKDVELRCDPISGHTALYWYRQSLGQGLEFLIYFQGNSAPDKSGLPSDRFSAERTGGSVSTLTIQRTQQEDSAVYLCASSTVLVGYSNQPQHFGDGTRLSIL.

Comment on this clonotype: Germline is not matched at one junction end, which may reflect a read error. The chain employs TRBV7-4 and TRBJ1-1; TRBD1 matches 7 bases. CDR3 length equals 12 residues. Germline CDR1 reads SGHVT; CDR2 reads SQSDAQ. The DNA for the CDR3 is TGTACCAGCAGCTTAGAGGGGGCCGGAGCTTTCTTT. It codes for CTSSLEGAGAFF.

The chain employs TRBV10-3 and TRBJ1-5; TRBD1 agrees at 10 bases. The V gene's germline CDR1 is ENHRY and CDR2 SYGVKD. V gave up 2 bases and J gave up 3 bases; unmatched junction bases: 7. The CDR3 runs to 17 residues. The CDR3 coding sequence is TGTGCCATCAGTGAGGGACAGGGGGATTTGGTCAATCAGCCCCAGCATTTT. Amino acid sequence: CAISEGQGDLVNQPQHF.

This chain connects TRBV14 to TRBJ1-1; a possible D gene is TRBD1 (6 bases). V was cut by 2 bases and J by 0 bases, with 16 bases left in between. Germline loops: CDR1 SGHDN, CDR2 FVKESK. The CDR3 has 17 amino acids. CDR3 amino acids: CASSQIFQGSMNTEAFF. As DNA, the CDR3 is TGTGCCAGCAGCCAAATTTTCCAGGGGAGCATGAACACTGAAGCTTTCTTT.

V is TRBV9 and J is TRBJ1-1; D not resolved. The germline V gene encodes CDR1 SGDLS and CDR2 YYNGEE. This CDR3 has 13 residues. Trimming shortened V by 1 base and J by 6 bases, and 10 bases separated the two germline ends. CDR3 region: CASSVSPGAEAFF. The CDR3 region has the DNA TGTGCCAGCAGCGTATCACCGGGCGCTGAAGCTTTCTTT.

CDR3 in amino acids: CASSPGRTVNQPQHF. The CDR3 DNA is TGTGCCAGCAGTCCAGGCAGGACAGTAAATCAGCCCCAGCATTTT. The V call is TRBV6-1, the J call TRBJ1-5, with D tentatively TRBD1 (6 bases). Germline V gene data show CDR1 as MNHNS and CDR2 as SASEGT. The CDR3 is 15 amino acids. Trimming shortened V by 5 bases and J by 4 bases, and 15 bases separated the two germline ends.

This clonotype is a singleton in its sample. The chain carries TRBV4-2 and TRBJ1-1, with no clear D. The CDR3 consists of 13 residues. V lost 0 bases and J lost 7, with 9 bases in between. The germline gives CDR1 LGHNA, CDR2 YNFKEQ. The CDR3 DNA sequence: TGTGCCAGCAGCCAAGATACGAAAGATGAAGCTTTCTTT. As protein: CASSQDTKDEAFF.

This chain joins TRBV7-2 and TRBJ2-2, with D possibly being TRBD2 (6 bases). Looked up from germline, CDR1 is SGHTA and CDR2 is FQGNSA. This CDR3 is 14 amino acids long. The V end lost 8 bases, the J end lost 4 bases, and 14 bases lay between the germline ends. The CDR3 DNA sequence: TGTGCCAGCTGGGGTGGGGGGTTCACCGGGGAGCTGTTTTTT. It specifies CASWGGGFTGELFF.

The chain carries TRBV6-6 and TRBJ2-1; perhaps TRBD2 as D (5 bases). Trimming stripped 0 bases from V and 1 base from J, with 10 bases between. Germline assignment: CDR1 MNHNY and CDR2 SVGAGI (reference sequence). This CDR3 is 16 amino acids long. CDR3 nucleotide sequence: TGTGCCAGCAGTTACTCGGAAGAGCGGTCCTACAATGAGCAGTTCTTC. This codes for CASSYSEERSYNEQFF.

Note on this clonotype: At one end, the junction sequence differs from germline, possibly due to a read error. This chain connects TRBV18 to TRBJ2-5; D unresolved. There are 13 residues in the CDR3. CDR1 KGHSH and CDR2 LQKENI come from the germline V gene. CDR3 region: CANSPLYQETQYF. Written as DNA, the CDR3 is TGTGCCAACTCACCCTTGTACCAAGAGACCCAGTACTTC.

This clonotype was counted many times. The chain is built from TRBV7-8 and TRBJ1-2; unclear D gene. Germline V gene lookup returns CDR1 SGHVS and CDR2 FQNEAQ. Between the trimmed V and J ends, which lost 2 bases and 0 bases, there was a span of 7 bases. CDR3 length equals 14 residues. The CDR3 reads CASSLQNPNYGYTF. As DNA, the CDR3 is TGTGCCAGCAGCTTACAGAATCCTAACTATGGCTACACCTTC.

This clonotype was counted ten times or more. The gene calls are TRBV6-1 and TRBJ2-7; the D gene is possibly TRBD2 (5 bases). This CDR3 has 14 residues. CDR1 and CDR2 (germline): MNHNS, SASEGT. Trimming cost V 1 base and J 0 bases, with 7 bases left between them. CDR3 bases: TGTGCCAGCAGTGAAGTGAGGGTCTCCTACGAGCAGTACGTC. It codes for CASSEVRVSYEQYV.

This chain joins TRBV10-2 and TRBJ2-1; TRBD2 is a possible D gene (6 bases). From germline, CDR1 is WSHSY and CDR2 SAAADI. This CDR3 has 17 residues. Deletions cut 2 bases from V and 1 base from J, with 15 bases between. The CDR3 coding sequence is TGCGCCAGCAGTGAGAACGGTCTAGCGCTATCCTACAATGAGCAGTTCTTC. Translated: CASSENGLALSYNEQFF.

V gene TRBV15 combines with J gene TRBJ1-4, with no clear D. CDR1 is LNHNV and CDR2 is YYDKDF in the germline V gene (reference sequence). The CDR3 runs to 14 residues. The germline V and J ends were trimmed by 6 bases and 5 bases, with 13 bases remaining between them. The CDR3 region has the DNA TGTGCCACCAGTCCGGGTCCCCTGAATGAAAAACTGTTTTTT. Translation gives CATSPGPLNEKLFF.

This chain uses TRBV7-6 with TRBJ1-2; D remains unclear. CDR3 size: 16 residues. The germline V and J ends were trimmed by 0 bases and 0 bases, with 11 bases remaining between them. CDR1 SGHVS and CDR2 FNYEAQ come from the germline V gene. For the CDR3, the DNA is TGTGCCAGCAGCTTAGCGAGCGACAACTCTAACTATGGCTACACCTTC. Encoded protein: CASSLASDNSNYGYTF.

The table lists this clonotype with a few counts. This chain links TRBV6-1 with TRBJ2-2, with 9 nucleotides matching TRBD1. Unmatched junction bases numbered 11, after V lost 6 bases and J lost 3 bases. The CDR3 is 17 amino acids. Germline V gene lookup returns CDR1 MNHNS and CDR2 SASEGT. The chain's CDR3 is CASSRRGTGFDTGELFF. Here the CDR3 DNA reads TGTGCCAGCAGCCGCCGCGGGACAGGGTTTGACACCGGGGAGCTGTTTTTT.

The chain employs TRBV6-1 and TRBJ2-5; D possibly corresponds to TRBD1 (5 bases). Germline CDR1 reads MNHNS; CDR2 reads SASEGT. Deletions cut 3 bases from V and 1 base from J, with 12 bases between. This CDR3 region has 15 residues. The CDR3 spells CASSEGPPIQETQYF. The CDR3 DNA reads TGTGCCAGCAGTGAGGGGCCCCCTATCCAAGAGACCCAGTACTTC.

The chain combines TRBV29-1 with TRBJ1-3; D gene ambiguous. CDR1 is SQVTM, CDR2 ANQGSEA, per germline. Trimming removed 4 bases at V and 4 bases at J, with 8 bases between. The CDR3 runs to 12 residues. CDR3 sequence (DNA): TGCAGCGTTGGGGAGGGAGGAAACACCATATATTTT. It specifies CSVGEGGNTIYF.

A few counts support this clonotype. J is TRBJ2-2 and V is TRBV28; D is possibly TRBD1 (5 bases). Trimming shortened V by 7 bases and J by 2 bases, and 14 bases separated the two germline ends. Germline V CDR1 and CDR2: MDHEN, SYDVKM. The CDR3 consists of 15 residues. For the CDR3, the DNA is TGTGCCAGCAACCCTCCGACAGAAAACACCGGGGAGCTGTTTTTT. It encodes CASNPPTENTGELFF.

The rearrangement joins TRBV7-6 to TRBJ2-3, with D perhaps TRBD1 (6 bases). V was clipped by 6 bases and J by 4 bases, with 14 bases between them. Germline CDR1 and CDR2: SGHVS and FNYEAQ. This CDR3 has 14 residues. The CDR3 spells CASSRTGTADTQYF. CDR3 DNA sequence: TGTGCCAGCAGTCGTACAGGGACCGCAGATACGCAGTATTTT.

With regard to this clonotype: The CDR3 end shows no conserved phenylalanine or tryptophan, and so a read error is likely. The chain employs TRBV29-1 and TRBJ2-1, with D uncertain. Between the trimmed V and J ends, which lost 0 bases and 8 bases, there was a span of 14 bases. CDR1 is SQVTM, CDR2 ANQGSEA, per germline. The CDR3 length is 14 residues. The CDR3 loop reads CSVEDYPTSDEQFL. CDR3 in DNA: TGCAGCGTTGAAGATTACCCAACATCCGATGAGCAGTTCTTA.

The chain carries TRBV9 and TRBJ1-4; D not certain. The germline V and J ends were trimmed by 4 bases and 3 bases, with 7 bases remaining between them. The CDR3 totals 13 residues. Per the germline V gene, CDR1 is SGDLS and CDR2 is YYNGEE. Written as DNA, the CDR3 is TGTGCCAGCAGCCCAACCTCTAATGAAAAACTGTTTTTT. Translation: CASSPTSNEKLFF.

As regards this clonotype: A single base separates this from a much larger clone, so it may be a read error. V usage is TRBV7-6 and J usage is TRBJ2-7, with 7 bases aligning to TRBD1. CDR1 and CDR2 from the germline V gene are SGHVS and FNYEAQ. The CDR3 runs to 15 residues. CDR3 amino acids: CVSSLEGTAGYEQYF. The CDR3 bases are TGTGTCAGCAGCTTAGAAGGGACAGCCGGATACGAGCAGTACTTC.

The chain has TRBV27 and TRBJ2-3; perhaps D is TRBD1 or TRBD2 (5 bases each). Germline V gene lookup returns CDR1 MNHEY and CDR2 SMNVEV (reference sequence). CDR3 length: 15 residues. The V gene lost 5 bases and the J gene lost 0 bases, with 12 bases spanning the gap. The CDR3, as DNA: TGTGCCAGCAGTGAGAGGGGCCTCAGCACAGATACGCAGTATTTT. It yields the protein CASSERGLSTDTQYF.

This clonotype showed up just a few times. The V gene is TRBV27, the J gene TRBJ2-2; D unresolved. This CDR3 contains 14 residues. V was cut by 4 bases and J by 1 base, with 7 bases left in between. The germline V gene encodes CDR1 MNHEY and CDR2 SMNVEV (reference sequence). The CDR3, as DNA: TGTGCCAGCAGTTCCTGGTTGAACACCGGGGAGCTGTTTTTT. Translating it yields CASSSWLNTGELFF.

This clonotype has only a few counts. This chain links TRBV7-6 with TRBJ1-3; D call uncertain. V dropped 6 bases and J dropped 2 bases, with 11 bases sitting between them. The CDR3 has 14 residues. Germline V gene lookup returns CDR1 SGHVS and CDR2 FNYEAQ. The CDR3 DNA sequence: TGTGCCAGCAGTTTGAAATCTCCTGGAAACACCATATATTTT. It codes for CASSLKSPGNTIYF.

This clonotype was counted a single time. The V call is TRBV5-6, the J call TRBJ1-2; the D gene is possibly TRBD1 (6 bases). The CDR3 runs 15 residues. The V gene lost 4 bases and the J gene lost 4 bases, with 17 bases spanning the gap. Germline-derived CDR1 and CDR2 are SGHDT and YYEEEE. DNA of the CDR3: TGTGCCAGCAGCGGACCGGACACGGGGGCCTATGGCTACACCTTC. It is translated as CASSGPDTGAYGYTF.

The V call is TRBV7-2, the J call TRBJ1-3, with TRBD1 matching over 9 bases. Germline-derived CDR1 and CDR2 are SGHTA and FQGNSA. CDR3 size: 16 residues. V shed 5 bases, J shed 1 base, and the junction held 6 bases outside the gene matches. The CDR3 region has the DNA TGTGCCAGCAGCGTCTTACAGGGGGCGTCTGGAAACACCATATATTTT. Its translation: CASSVLQGASGNTIYF.

The chain recombines TRBV27 with TRBJ1-5, with D possibly TRBD1 on 5 matching bases. V lost 7 bases, J lost 4 bases, and 17 bases lay in between. CDR1 and CDR2 from the germline V gene are MNHEY and SMNVEV (reference sequence). CDR3 length: 15 amino acids. The CDR3, as DNA: TGTGCCAGCACCAAACGGGGGGGGGATAATCAGCCCCAGCATTTT. This gives the protein CASTKRGGDNQPQHF.